This T cell receptor beta chain was obtained from a study of regulatory T cells in long-lasting Graves disease. Regarding the study as a whole: Preferential use of TRBV28, TRBJ1-2 and TRBJ2-5 was seen in persistent disease.

Looked up from germline, CDR1 is MGHRA and CDR2 is YSYEKL. The CDR3 contains 13 residues. With 0 bases removed from V and 5 bases from J, the gap between germline ends came to 8 bases. This clonotype was found a few times. Antigen: not known. TCR beta libraries were built with iRepertoire HTBI primers and Arm-PCR of CDR3 regions. TCRdb re-called the multiplex PCR reads with MiXCR, one entry per CDR3 protein. This sample yields hundreds of thousands of distinct CDR3 sequences, of which around 12% are seen a single time; about 8.9% belongs to the top ten. Indicated time point: newly diagnosed GD, antithyroid drugs for less than 3 months. From RNA extracted from PBMCs, the TCR library was made. These data were also reused for a study on T cells in Graves' hyperthyroidism and ophthalmopathy. That source adds: HTBI primers were employed in a first-round RT-PCR of the TCR CDR3.

This rearrangement joins TRBV4-1 to TRBJ2-7; D is unresolved. This material consisted of peripheral blood mononuclear cells (PBMCs), taken at new diagnosis, from a patient treated with antithyroid drugs. This receptor was taken from a woman aged 25 to 39 with Graves disease. CDR3 in amino acids: CASSQDYNNEQYF. The CDR3 DNA follows: TGCGCCAGCAGCCAAGATTATAATAACGAGCAGTACTTC.